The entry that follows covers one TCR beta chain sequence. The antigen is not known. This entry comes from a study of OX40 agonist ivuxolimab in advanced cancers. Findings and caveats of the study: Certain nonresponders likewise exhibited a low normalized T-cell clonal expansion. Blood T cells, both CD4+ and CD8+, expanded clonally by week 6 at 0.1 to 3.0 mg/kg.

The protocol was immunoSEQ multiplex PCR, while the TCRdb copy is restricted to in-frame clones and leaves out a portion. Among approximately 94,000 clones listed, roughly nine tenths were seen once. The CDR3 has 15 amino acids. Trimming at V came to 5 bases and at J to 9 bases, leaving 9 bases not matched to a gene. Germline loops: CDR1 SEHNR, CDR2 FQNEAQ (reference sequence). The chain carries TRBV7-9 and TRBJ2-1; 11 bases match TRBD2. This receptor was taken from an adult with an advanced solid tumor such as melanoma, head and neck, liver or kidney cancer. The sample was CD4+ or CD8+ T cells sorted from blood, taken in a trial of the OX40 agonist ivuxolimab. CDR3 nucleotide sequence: TGTGCCAGCAGCCCCGGGACTAGCGGCCTTATTGAGCAGTTCTTC. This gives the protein CASSPGTSGLIEQFF.